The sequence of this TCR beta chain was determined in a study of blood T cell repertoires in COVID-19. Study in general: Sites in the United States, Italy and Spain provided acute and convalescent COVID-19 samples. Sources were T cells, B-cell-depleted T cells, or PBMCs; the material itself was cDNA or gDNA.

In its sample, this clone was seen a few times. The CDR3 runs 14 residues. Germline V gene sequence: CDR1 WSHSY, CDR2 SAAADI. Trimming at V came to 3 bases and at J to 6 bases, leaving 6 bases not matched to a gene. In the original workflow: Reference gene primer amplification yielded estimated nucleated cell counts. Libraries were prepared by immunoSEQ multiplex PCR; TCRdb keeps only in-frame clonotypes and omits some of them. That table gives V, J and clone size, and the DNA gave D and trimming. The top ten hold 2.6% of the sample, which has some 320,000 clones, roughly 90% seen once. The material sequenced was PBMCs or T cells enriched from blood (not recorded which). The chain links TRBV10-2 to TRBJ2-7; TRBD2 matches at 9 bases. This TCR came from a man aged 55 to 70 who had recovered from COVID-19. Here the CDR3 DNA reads TGCGCCAGCAGTGAAGCGGGAGGTCCTGGCGAGCAGTACTTC. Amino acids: CASSEAGGPGEQYF.